Listed here is a single TCR beta chain. The antigen is not known. V was shortened by 6 bases and J by 8 bases, with 17 bases between the two germline ends. The CDR3 extends over 15 amino acids. Looked up from germline, CDR1 is LGHNT and CDR2 is FRNRAP. As to treatment: approximately 9-day PBMC culture with coronavirus spike peptide pools or control peptides (ViraFEST assay). These data come from a study of vaccination and CD4 T cells after COVID-19. Study background: Two doses of either BNT162b2 or mRNA-1273 vaccine went to participants. Median draw time for post-COVID samples was 90 to 130 days post-diagnosis (range 35 to 161). Study conclusions and caveats: Relatively few convalescent patients were studied, without early post-infection timepoints.

Cultured CD4+ T cell DNA was sequenced using the Oncomine TCR Beta short-read assay. One entry per CDR3 protein results from TCRdb running MiXCR on the PCR reads. In the table there are 15,000 to 20,000 distinct CDR3 sequences, 43% of which are singletons. This chain joins TRBV12-5 and TRBJ1-6; the D gene is possibly TRBD1 (6 bases). This sequence was found in a human donor who had recovered from COVID-19. Sample: CD4+ T cells from blood, cultured in vitro, taken before SARS-CoV-2 vaccination. In nucleotides, the CDR3 is TGTGCTAGTGGCCGAGCCGGACAGCCTCATTCACCCCTCCACTTT. Its protein product is CASGRAGQPHSPLHF.